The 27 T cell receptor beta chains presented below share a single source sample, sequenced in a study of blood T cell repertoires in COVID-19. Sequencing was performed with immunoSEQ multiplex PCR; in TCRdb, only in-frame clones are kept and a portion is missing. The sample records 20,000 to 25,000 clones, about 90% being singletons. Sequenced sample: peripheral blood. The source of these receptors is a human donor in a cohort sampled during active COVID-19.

CDR3 loop: CASSNGLAEINTQYF. In DNA form, the CDR3 reads TGCGCCAGCAGCAACGGACTAGCGGAGATCAATACGCAGTATTTT. The V and J genes are TRBV5-1 and TRBJ2-3; 10 bases fit TRBD2. This CDR3 region has 15 residues. V lost 4 bases, J lost 7 bases, and 9 bases stayed unmatched. Germline V gene data show CDR1 as SGHRS and CDR2 as YFSETQ.

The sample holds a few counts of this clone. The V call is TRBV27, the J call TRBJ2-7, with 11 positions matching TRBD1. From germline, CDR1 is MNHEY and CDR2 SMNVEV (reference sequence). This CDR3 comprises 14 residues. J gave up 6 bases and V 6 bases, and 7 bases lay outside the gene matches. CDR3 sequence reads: CASRRRTGGFEQYF. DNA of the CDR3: TGTGCCAGCAGACGGCGGACAGGGGGCTTCGAGCAGTACTTC.

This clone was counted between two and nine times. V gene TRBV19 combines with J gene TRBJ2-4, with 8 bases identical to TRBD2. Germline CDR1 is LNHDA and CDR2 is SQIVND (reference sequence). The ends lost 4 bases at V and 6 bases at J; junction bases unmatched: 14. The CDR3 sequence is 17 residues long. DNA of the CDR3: TGTGCCAGTAGTACACCTGGACTAGCCCGAGGGAGAAACATTCAGTACTTC. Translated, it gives CASSTPGLARGRNIQYF.

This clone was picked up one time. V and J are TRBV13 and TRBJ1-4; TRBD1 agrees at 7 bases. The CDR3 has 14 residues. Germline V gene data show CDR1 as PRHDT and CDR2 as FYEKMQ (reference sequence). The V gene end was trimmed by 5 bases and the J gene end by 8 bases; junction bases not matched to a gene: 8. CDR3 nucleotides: TGTGCCAGCAGCGAAGGGGGCCGGGACGAAAAACTGTTTTTT. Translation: CASSEGGRDEKLFF.

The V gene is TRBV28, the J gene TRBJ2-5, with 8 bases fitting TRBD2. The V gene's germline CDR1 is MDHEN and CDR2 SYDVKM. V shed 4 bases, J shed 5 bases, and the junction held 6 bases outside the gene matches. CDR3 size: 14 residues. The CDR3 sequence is CASSSLGGRETQYF. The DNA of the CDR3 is TGTGCCAGCAGTTCCCTTGGCGGGAGGGAGACCCAGTACTTC.

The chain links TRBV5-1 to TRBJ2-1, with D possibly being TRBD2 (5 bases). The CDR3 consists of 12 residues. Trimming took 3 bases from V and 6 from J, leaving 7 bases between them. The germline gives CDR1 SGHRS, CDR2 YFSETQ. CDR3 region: CASSSRGNEQFF. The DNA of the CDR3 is TGCGCCAGCAGCTCACGGGGCAATGAGCAGTTCTTC.

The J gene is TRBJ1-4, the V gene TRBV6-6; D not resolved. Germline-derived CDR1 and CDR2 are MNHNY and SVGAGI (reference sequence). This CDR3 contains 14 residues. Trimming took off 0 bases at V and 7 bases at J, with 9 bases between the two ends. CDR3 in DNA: TGTGCCAGCAGTTACTCGATCGGTGGTGAAAAACTGTTTTTT. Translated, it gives CASSYSIGGEKLFF.

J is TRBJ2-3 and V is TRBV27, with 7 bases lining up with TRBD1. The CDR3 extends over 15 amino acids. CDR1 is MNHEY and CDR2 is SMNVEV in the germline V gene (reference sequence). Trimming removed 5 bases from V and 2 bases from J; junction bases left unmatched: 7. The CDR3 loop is CASSRGQFHTDTQYF. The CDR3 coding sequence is TGTGCCAGCAGTCGGGGACAGTTCCACACAGATACGCAGTATTTT.

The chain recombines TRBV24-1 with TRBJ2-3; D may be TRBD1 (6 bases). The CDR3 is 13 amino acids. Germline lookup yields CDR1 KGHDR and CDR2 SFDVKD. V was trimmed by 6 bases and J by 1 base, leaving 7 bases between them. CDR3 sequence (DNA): TGTGCCACCAGTTCAGGGGGCACAGATACGCAGTATTTT. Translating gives CATSSGGTDTQYF.

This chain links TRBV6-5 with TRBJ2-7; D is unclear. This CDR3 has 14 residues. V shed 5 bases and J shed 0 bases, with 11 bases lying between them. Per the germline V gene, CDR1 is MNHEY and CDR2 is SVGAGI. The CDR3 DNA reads TGTGCCAGCAGTCCCGACAAATTCTCCTACGAGCAGTACTTC. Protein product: CASSPDKFSYEQYF.

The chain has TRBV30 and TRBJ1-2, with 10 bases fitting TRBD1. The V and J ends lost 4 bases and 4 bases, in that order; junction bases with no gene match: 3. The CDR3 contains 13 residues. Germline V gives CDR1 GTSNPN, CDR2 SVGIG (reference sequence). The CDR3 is CAWTRDRGYGYTF. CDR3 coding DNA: TGTGCCTGGACCCGGGACAGGGGCTATGGCTACACCTTC.

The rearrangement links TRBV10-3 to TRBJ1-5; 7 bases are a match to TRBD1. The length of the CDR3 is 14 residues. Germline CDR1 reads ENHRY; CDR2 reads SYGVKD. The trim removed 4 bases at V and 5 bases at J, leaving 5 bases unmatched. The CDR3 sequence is CAISARQGDQPQHF. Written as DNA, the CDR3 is TGTGCCATCAGTGCCCGTCAGGGGGATCAGCCCCAGCATTTT.

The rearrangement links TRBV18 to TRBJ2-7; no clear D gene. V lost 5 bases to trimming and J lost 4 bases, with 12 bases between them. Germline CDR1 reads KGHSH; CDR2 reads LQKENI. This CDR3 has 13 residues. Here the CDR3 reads CASSLQKEYEQYF. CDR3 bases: TGTGCCAGCTCATTACAGAAGGAATACGAGCAGTACTTC.

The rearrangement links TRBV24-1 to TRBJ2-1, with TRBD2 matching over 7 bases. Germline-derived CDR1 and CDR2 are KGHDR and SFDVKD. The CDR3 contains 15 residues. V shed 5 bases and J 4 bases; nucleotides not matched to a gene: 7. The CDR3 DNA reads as TGTGCCACCAGTGCCAAAACTAGCGTTTACAATGAGCAGTTCTTC. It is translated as CATSAKTSVYNEQFF.

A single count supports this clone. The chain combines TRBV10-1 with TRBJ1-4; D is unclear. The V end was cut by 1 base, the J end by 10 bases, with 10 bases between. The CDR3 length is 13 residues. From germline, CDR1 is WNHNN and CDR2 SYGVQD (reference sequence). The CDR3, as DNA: TGCGCCAGCAGTGAGTTTGGTGGCGGAAAACTGTTTTTT. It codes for CASSEFGGGKLFF.

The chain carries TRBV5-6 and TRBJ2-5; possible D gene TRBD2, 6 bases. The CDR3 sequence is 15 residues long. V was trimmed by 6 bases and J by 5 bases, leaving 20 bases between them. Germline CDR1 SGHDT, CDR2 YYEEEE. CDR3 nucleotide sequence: TGTGCCAGCACCCGAGAGCGGGTTAAACGGGAGACCCAGTACTTC. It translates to CASTRERVKRETQYF.

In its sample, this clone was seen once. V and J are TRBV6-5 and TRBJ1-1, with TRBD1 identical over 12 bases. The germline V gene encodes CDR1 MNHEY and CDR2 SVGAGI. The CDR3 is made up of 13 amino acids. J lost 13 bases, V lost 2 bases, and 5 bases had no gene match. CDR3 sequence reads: CASSYAGQGAVFF. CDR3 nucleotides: TGTGCCAGCAGTTACGCGGGACAGGGGGCGGTTTTCTTT.

The CDR3 DNA sequence: TGTGCCAGCAGTCTTGGCACACCCGGGACAGGCCAAGAGACCCAGTACTTC. This encodes CASSLGTPGTGQETQYF. The chain has TRBV27 and TRBJ2-5; TRBD1 agrees at 8 bases. The V gene end was trimmed by 5 bases and the J gene end by 1 base; junction bases not matched to a gene: 12. This CDR3 is built from 17 residues. Germline lookup yields CDR1 MNHEY and CDR2 SMNVEV (reference sequence).

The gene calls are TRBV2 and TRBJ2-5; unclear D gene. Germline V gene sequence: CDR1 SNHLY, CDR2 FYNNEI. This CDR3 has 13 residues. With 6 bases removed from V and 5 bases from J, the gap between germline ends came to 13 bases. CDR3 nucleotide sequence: TGTGCCAGCAGCCTCGAGGTCCGGGAGACCCAGTACTTC. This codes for CASSLEVRETQYF.

The DNA for the CDR3 is TGTGCCAGCTCACCATCGACAGGGGTGAGCTCCTACAATGAGCAGTTCTTC. It translates to CASSPSTGVSSYNEQFF. V gene TRBV18 combines with J gene TRBJ2-1; 8 bases fit TRBD1. V lost 2 bases to trimming and J lost 0 bases; unmatched junction nucleotides: 6. Germline-derived CDR1 and CDR2 are KGHSH and LQKENI. The CDR3 is 17 residues long.

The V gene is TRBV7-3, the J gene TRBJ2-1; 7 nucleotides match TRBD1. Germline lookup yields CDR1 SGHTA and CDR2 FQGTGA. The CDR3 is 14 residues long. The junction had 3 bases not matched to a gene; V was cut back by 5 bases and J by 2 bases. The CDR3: CASSPTGTYNEQFF. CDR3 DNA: TGTGCCAGCAGCCCGACAGGGACCTACAATGAGCAGTTCTTC.

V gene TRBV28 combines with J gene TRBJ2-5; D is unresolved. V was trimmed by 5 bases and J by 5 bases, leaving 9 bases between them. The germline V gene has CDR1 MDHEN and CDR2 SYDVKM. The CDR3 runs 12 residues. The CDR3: CASSPSVETQYF. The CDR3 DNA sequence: TGTGCCAGCAGTCCCTCTGTGGAGACCCAGTACTTC.

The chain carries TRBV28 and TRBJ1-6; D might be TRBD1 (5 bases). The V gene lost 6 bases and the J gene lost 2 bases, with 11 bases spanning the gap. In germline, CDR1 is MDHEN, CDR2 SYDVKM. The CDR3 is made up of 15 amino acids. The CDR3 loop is CASRMTETYNSPLHF. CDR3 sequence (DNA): TGTGCCAGCAGAATGACAGAAACCTATAATTCACCCCTCCACTTT.

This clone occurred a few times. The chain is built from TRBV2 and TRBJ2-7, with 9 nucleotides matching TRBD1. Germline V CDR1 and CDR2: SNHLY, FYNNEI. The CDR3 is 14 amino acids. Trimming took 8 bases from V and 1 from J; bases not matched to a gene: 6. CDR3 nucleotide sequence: TGTGCCAGCGTGGACAGGGGAAGTTCCTACGAGCAGTACTTC. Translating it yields CASVDRGSSYEQYF. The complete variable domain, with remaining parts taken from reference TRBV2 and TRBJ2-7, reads EPEVTQTPSHQVTQMGQEVILRCVPISNHLYFYWYRQILGQKVEFLVSFYNNEISEKSEIFDDQFSVERPDGSNFTLKIRSTKLEDSAMYFCASVDRGSSYEQYFGPGTRLTVT.

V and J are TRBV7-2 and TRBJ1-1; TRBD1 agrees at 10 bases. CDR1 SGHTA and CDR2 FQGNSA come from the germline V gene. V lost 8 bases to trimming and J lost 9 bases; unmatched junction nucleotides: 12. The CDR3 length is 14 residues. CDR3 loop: CASFIGGQGIQAFF. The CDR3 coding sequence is TGTGCCAGCTTCATAGGGGGACAGGGGATCCAAGCTTTCTTT.

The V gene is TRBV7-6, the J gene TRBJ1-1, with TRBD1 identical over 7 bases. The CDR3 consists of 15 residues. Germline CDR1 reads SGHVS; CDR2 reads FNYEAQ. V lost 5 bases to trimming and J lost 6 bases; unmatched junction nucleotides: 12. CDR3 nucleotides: TGTGCCAGCAGCCCGAGACAGGGTTGGGATCCTGAAGCTTTCTTT. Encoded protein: CASSPRQGWDPEAFF.

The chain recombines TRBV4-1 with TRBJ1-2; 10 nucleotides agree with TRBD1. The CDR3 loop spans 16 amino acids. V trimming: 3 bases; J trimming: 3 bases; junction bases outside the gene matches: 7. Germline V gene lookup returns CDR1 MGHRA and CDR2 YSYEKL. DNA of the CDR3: TGCGCCAGCAGCCACGAGGGACAGGGGAGGCACTATGGCTACACCTTC. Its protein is CASSHEGQGRHYGYTF.